A single sample gave rise to the 10 T cell receptor beta chains below, sequenced in a study of sequential checkpoint blockade in melanoma. Indicated treatment: randomized to nivolumab then ipilimumab (arm A) or the reverse (arm B). The assay was immunoSEQ multiplex PCR, and TCRdb's table has in-frame clones only and misses some. Here the sample spans 35,000 to 40,000 clones, 80% to 90% being singletons. The input for sequencing was CD8+ T cells sorted from blood (inferred from file names), taken from a patient given nivolumab and ipilimumab in sequence. These receptors were collected from a human donor with melanoma.

This clone was seen just once. The chain has TRBV7-9 and TRBJ2-2, with D maybe TRBD1 (6 bases). V lost 2 bases and J 3 bases, leaving 7 bases between the germline ends. Germline CDR1 is SEHNR and CDR2 is FQNEAQ (reference sequence). The CDR3 runs 14 residues. The CDR3 DNA follows: TGTGCCAGCAGCTTATCAGGGGACACCGGGGAGCTGTTTTTT. Protein product: CASSLSGDTGELFF.

The genes are TRBV5-1 and TRBJ2-5, with TRBD2 matching 7 bases. Germline V gene sequence: CDR1 SGHRS, CDR2 YFSETQ. Trimming cost V 0 bases and J 1 base; bases outside gene matches: 9. The CDR3 sequence is 17 residues long. The CDR3 sequence is CASSLAGLTDAQETQYF. In nucleotides, the CDR3 is TGCGCCAGCAGCTTGGCGGGACTAACTGATGCCCAAGAGACCCAGTACTTC. The variable domain in full, completed from reference TRBV5-1 and TRBJ2-5, reads KAGVTQTPRYLIKTRGQQVTLSCSPISGHRSVSWYQQTPGQGLQFLFEYFSETQRNKGNFPGRFSGRQFSNSRSEMNVSTLELGDSALYLCASSLAGLTDAQETQYFGPGTRLLVL.

The chain employs TRBV19 and TRBJ2-7; 8 nucleotides agree with TRBD2. CDR1 and CDR2 (germline): LNHDA, SQIVND (reference sequence). The CDR3 runs 13 residues. Trimming removed 10 bases from V and 2 bases from J; junction bases left unmatched: 7. In nucleotides, the CDR3 is TGTGCCACCACAATAGCGGGAACCTACGAGCAGTACTTC. As protein: CATTIAGTYEQYF. Complete variable domain (other parts from reference TRBV19 and TRBJ2-7): DGGITQSPKYLFRKEGQNVTLSCEQNLNHDAMYWYRQDPGQGLRLIYYSQIVNDFQKGDIAEGYSVSREKKESFPLTVTSAQKNPTAFYLCATTIAGTYEQYFGPGTRLTVT.

The chain links TRBV27 to TRBJ2-7, with 9 positions matching TRBD2. The CDR3 is made up of 14 amino acids. Germline CDR1 MNHEY, CDR2 SMNVEV (reference sequence). V shed 2 bases, J shed 3 bases, and the junction held 2 bases outside the gene matches. The CDR3 nucleotides are TGTGCCAGCAGTTTAACAGCGGGAGGCTACGAGCAGTACGTC. The encoded protein is CASSLTAGGYEQYV.

The rearrangement uses TRBV6-6 and TRBJ1-2, with unresolved D. Germline V gene sequence: CDR1 MNHNY, CDR2 SVGAGI (reference sequence). The CDR3 sequence is 13 residues long. Trimming shortened V by 4 bases and J by 14 bases, and 20 bases separated the two germline ends. CDR3 amino acids: CASSFLSRPGGTF. The CDR3 DNA follows: TGTGCCAGCAGTTTCCTCAGTCGGCCCGGAGGAACCTTC.

This chain links TRBV11-2 with TRBJ2-2; the D gene is possibly TRBD2 (5 bases). Germline lookup yields CDR1 SGHAT and CDR2 FQNNGV. Between the trimmed V and J ends, which lost 0 bases and 5 bases, there was a span of 10 bases. The CDR3 is made up of 15 amino acids. CDR3: CASSLDGRGTGELFF. In DNA form, the CDR3 reads TGTGCCAGCAGCTTAGATGGCCGGGGAACCGGGGAGCTGTTTTTT.

The V call is TRBV7-2, the J call TRBJ2-1, with unresolved D. The V gene lost 1 base and the J gene lost 0 bases, with 7 bases spanning the gap. CDR3 size: 15 residues. Looked up from germline, CDR1 is SGHTA and CDR2 is FQGNSA. The CDR3 here is CASSLDLSSYNEQFF. The CDR3, as DNA: TGTGCCAGCAGCTTAGACTTGAGCTCCTACAATGAGCAGTTCTTC.

This clone was detected only once. The rearrangement uses TRBV5-6 and TRBJ2-5; 9 nucleotides align to TRBD2. The J call may not be correct, given that the DNA end is closer to TRBJ2-7. Germline V gives CDR1 SGHDT, CDR2 YYEEEE. There are 14 residues in the CDR3. CDR3 nucleotide sequence: TGTGCCAGCCAGACTAGCGGTACTCCCTACGAGCAGTACTTC. Its translation: CASQTSGTPYEQYF.

The J gene is TRBJ2-6, the V gene TRBV7-9; a possible D gene is TRBD1 (6 bases). This CDR3 contains 15 residues. V was pared by 3 bases and J by 4 bases, with 10 bases between. Germline V gene lookup returns CDR1 SEHNR and CDR2 FQNEAQ (reference sequence). Here the CDR3 reads CASSLAGAGANVLTF. DNA of the CDR3: TGTGCCAGCAGCTTGGCAGGGGCCGGGGCCAACGTCCTGACTTTC.

This clone has a single count. This chain joins TRBV10-3 and TRBJ1-2, with 9 bases that match TRBD1. This CDR3 comprises 16 residues. Germline assignment: CDR1 ENHRY and CDR2 SYGVKD. V gave up 2 bases and J gave up 4 bases; unmatched junction bases: 8. CDR3 sequence reads: CAISELTPGQGYGYTF. The CDR3 DNA follows: TGTGCCATCAGTGAGCTAACCCCGGGACAGGGCTATGGCTACACCTTC.